Listed here are 14 T cell receptor beta chains from one sample, sequenced in a study of beta chain features in type 1 diabetes. Study conclusions and caveats: Shortening of TCRB CDR3s, moderate but significant, appeared in all four CD4+ subsets of Type 1 diabetes patients.

Their antigen targets remain unknown. As every portion of the isolated RNA was reverse transcribed, the sequencing read expressed TCRB transcripts. The assay was immunoSEQ multiplex PCR, and TCRdb's table has in-frame clones only and misses some. The table shows about 710,000 clones, with roughly 13% occurring only once. Specimen: naive CD4+ T cells from blood. The receptor set was obtained from a man between 18 and 35 years old with type 1 diabetes.

Remarks on this clone: Other DNA sequences from this sample encode an identical CDR3 as well. This chain uses TRBV7-9 with TRBJ2-1, with TRBD1 identical over 8 bases. V gave up 1 base and J gave up 5 bases; unmatched junction bases: 1. CDR3 size: 14 residues. CDR1 is SEHNR, CDR2 FQNEAQ, per germline (reference sequence). CDR3 amino acids: CASSLGQGNNEQFF. The CDR3, as DNA: TGTGCCAGCAGCTTAGGACAGGGGAACAATGAGCAGTTCTTC.

This clone showed up just a few times. The rearrangement uses TRBV5-8 and TRBJ1-2; D gene unclear. In germline, CDR1 is SGHTS, CDR2 YDEGEE. This CDR3 comprises 15 residues. V was clipped by 7 bases and J by 2 bases, with 18 bases between them. CDR3 nucleotides: TGTGCCAGCCATACGGACGGAGCATACAACTATGGCTACACCTTC. Amino acids: CASHTDGAYNYGYTF.

This clone has more than one count but fewer than ten. V is TRBV7-9 and J is TRBJ2-7; 7 bases line up with TRBD2. Losses at the gene ends were 5 bases for V and 0 bases for J; bases not matched to a gene: 4. Per the germline V gene, CDR1 is SEHNR and CDR2 is FQNEAQ (reference sequence). The CDR3 has 14 amino acids. CDR3 protein: CASSGTSASYEQYF. The CDR3 DNA follows: TGTGCCAGCAGCGGTACTAGCGCCTCCTACGAGCAGTACTTC.

The chain carries TRBV7-9 and TRBJ2-6; 8 positions agree with TRBD2. This CDR3 has 18 amino acids. V dropped 4 bases and J dropped 0; count of bases not matched to a gene: 8. Germline V gives CDR1 SEHNR, CDR2 FQNEAQ (reference sequence). As DNA, the CDR3 is TGTGCCAGCAGCTCCAAACTAGCGGCGAGCTCTGGGGCCAACGTCCTGACTTTC. Translating gives CASSSKLAASSGANVLTF.

This chain joins TRBV5-1 and TRBJ2-7, with D possibly called TRBD1 or TRBD2 (5 bases each). The CDR3 spans 13 residues. Germline-derived CDR1 and CDR2 are SGHRS and YFSETQ. V shed 2 bases and J shed 4 bases, with 10 bases lying between them. The CDR3 protein is CASSFAGTYEQYF. The CDR3 coding sequence is TGCGCCAGCAGCTTTGCAGGGACGTACGAGCAGTACTTC.

J is TRBJ1-1 and V is TRBV28; D is undetermined. V was clipped by 4 bases and J by 4 bases, with 22 bases between them. This CDR3 contains 17 residues. From germline, CDR1 is MDHEN and CDR2 SYDVKM. CDR3 sequence: CASSSYGLQILSTEAFF. Here the CDR3 DNA reads TGTGCCAGCAGTTCCTATGGGCTGCAGATTTTAAGCACTGAAGCTTTCTTT. The entire variable domain, with the rest obtained from reference TRBV28 and TRBJ1-1, is as follows: DVKVTQSSRYLVKRTGEKVFLECVQDMDHENMFWYRQDPGLGLRLIYFSYDVKMKEKGDIPEGYSVSREKKERFSLILESASTNQTSMYLCASSSYGLQILSTEAFFGQGTRLTVV.

This clone was seen only a few times. This chain links TRBV30 with TRBJ1-4; TRBD1 aligns across 9 bases. This CDR3 comprises 14 residues. The germline CDR1 and CDR2 sequences are GTSNPN and SVGIG (reference sequence). Trimming removed 2 bases from V and 10 bases from J; junction bases left unmatched: 8. The CDR3 DNA reads TGTGCCTGGAGTAAAACAGGGGGCGAGGTAAAACTGTTTTTT. As protein: CAWSKTGGEVKLFF.

This clone was found a few times. This chain uses TRBV4-1 with TRBJ2-7, with 7 bases aligning to TRBD2. This CDR3 region has 16 residues. The germline gives CDR1 MGHRA, CDR2 YSYEKL. The V segment lost 1 base and the J segment 2 bases; nucleotides outside the gene matches: 8. CDR3 amino acids: CASSQGVTSVPYEQYF. Here the CDR3 DNA reads TGCGCCAGCAGCCAAGGGGTCACTAGCGTCCCCTACGAGCAGTACTTC.

This clone was seen a handful of times. This chain joins TRBV30 and TRBJ2-1; 13 nucleotides align to TRBD2. CDR3 length equals 13 residues. After removal of 3 bases from V and 11 bases from J, the junction contained 4 bases not matched to a gene. Germline V CDR1 and CDR2: GTSNPN, SVGIG (reference sequence). Here the CDR3 DNA reads TGTGCCTGGAGGGGACTAGCGGGAACCCAGCAGTTCTTC. It encodes CAWRGLAGTQQFF.

The rearrangement links TRBV28 to TRBJ2-7; D is possibly TRBD1 (6 bases). This CDR3 comprises 17 residues. V lost 1 base and J lost 5, with 21 bases in between. In germline, CDR1 is MDHEN, CDR2 SYDVKM. This chain's CDR3 is CASSLSRDRSLAHEQYF. The CDR3 DNA reads as TGTGCCAGCAGTTTATCCCGTGACAGGAGCCTAGCCCACGAGCAGTACTTC.

This rearrangement joins TRBV11-2 to TRBJ2-7, with 9 bases aligning to TRBD2. This CDR3 is 15 amino acids long. After removal of 5 bases from V and 5 bases from J, the junction contained 10 bases not matched to a gene. The V gene's germline CDR1 is SGHAT and CDR2 FQNNGV. The DNA of the CDR3 is TGTGCCAGCAGCCGTCGTGCGGAGCGGGAGGACGAGCAGTACTTC. This codes for CASSRRAEREDEQYF.

The J gene is TRBJ1-3, the V gene TRBV29-1, with D perhaps TRBD1 (5 bases). Trimming cost V 6 bases and J 3 bases, with 12 bases left between them. This CDR3 has 13 amino acids. Germline lookup yields CDR1 SQVTM and CDR2 ANQGSEA. CDR3 loop: CSVNRDGGNTIYF. The CDR3 DNA sequence: TGCAGCGTAAACCGGGACGGTGGAAACACCATATATTTT.

The chain recombines TRBV7-9 with TRBJ2-1; the match to TRBD2 covers 11 bases. The ends lost 5 bases at V and 0 bases at J; junction bases unmatched: 9. The V gene's germline CDR1 is SEHNR and CDR2 FQNEAQ (reference sequence). The CDR3 covers 18 residues. In DNA, the CDR3 is TGTGCCAGCAGCGGGCTAGCGGGAGGCCCGAGCTCCTACAATGAGCAGTTCTTC. It codes for CASSGLAGGPSSYNEQFF.

The chain links TRBV5-1 to TRBJ2-5; D gene ambiguous. With 0 bases removed from V and 0 bases from J, the gap between germline ends came to 9 bases. This CDR3 region has 15 residues. The germline V gene has CDR1 SGHRS and CDR2 YFSETQ. CDR3 amino acids: CASSLVQTYQETQYF. CDR3 sequence (DNA): TGCGCCAGCAGCTTGGTTCAGACGTACCAAGAGACCCAGTACTTC. The full variable domain, in which reference TRBV5-1 and TRBJ2-5 provide the parts outside the CDR3, is KAGVTQTPRYLIKTRGQQVTLSCSPISGHRSVSWYQQTPGQGLQFLFEYFSETQRNKGNFPGRFSGRQFSNSRSEMNVSTLELGDSALYLCASSLVQTYQETQYFGPGTRLLVL.